The 17 T cell receptor beta chains below come from one sample, sequenced in a study of cytomegalovirus exposure and HLA in healthy donors. The primer mix had 60 Vbeta and 13 Jbeta primers. Assay: immunoSEQ multiplex PCR; the TCRdb copy retains only in-frame clones and omits some. The table lists over 35,000 clones, around 64% of them singletons. Sequenced input: PBMCs. The source of these receptors is a human donor in good health.

The chain recombines TRBV12-5 with TRBJ2-3; 11 bases are a match to TRBD2. J gave up 5 bases and V 5 bases, and 3 bases lay outside the gene matches. From germline, CDR1 is LGHNT and CDR2 FRNRAP. CDR3 length: 14 residues. CDR3: CASGVSGGGDTQYF. CDR3 DNA sequence: TGTGCTAGTGGTGTTAGCGGGGGGGGAGATACGCAGTATTTT.

This chain connects TRBV18 to TRBJ1-2; the D gene is possibly TRBD1 (5 bases). V was clipped by 3 bases and J by 4 bases, with 12 bases between them. CDR3 size: 14 residues. The V gene's germline CDR1 is KGHSH and CDR2 LQKENI. CDR3 bases: TGTGCCAGCTCACCCGGACACTCCACCTATGGCTACACCTTC. Translation gives CASSPGHSTYGYTF.

This clone appeared a few times. The chain links TRBV6-5 to TRBJ1-6; D not resolved. V lost 2 bases and J 16 bases, leaving 15 bases between the germline ends. The germline CDR1 and CDR2 sequences are MNHEY and SVGAGI. This CDR3 comprises 13 residues. This CDR3 is CASSYAKWALLHF. The CDR3 region has the DNA TGTGCCAGCAGTTACGCGAAGTGGGCTTTACTCCACTTT.

This chain links TRBV6-6 with TRBJ2-7; 8 bases are shared with TRBD2. CDR1 is MNHNY, CDR2 SVGAGI, per germline (reference sequence). V trimming: 2 bases; J trimming: 2 bases; junction bases outside the gene matches: 5. This CDR3 has 15 residues. The CDR3: CASSYPTGGTYEQYF. CDR3 nucleotides: TGTGCCAGCAGTTACCCCACGGGGGGGACCTACGAGCAGTACTTC.

The gene calls are TRBV10-3 and TRBJ2-7; possible D gene TRBD1, 8 bases. The CDR3 is 13 amino acids. Looked up from germline, CDR1 is ENHRY and CDR2 is SYGVKD. V was pared by 8 bases and J by 2 bases, with 13 bases between. The CDR3, as DNA: TGTGCCATCGGGAGGGACAGGACCTACGAGCAGTACTTC. Amino acids: CAIGRDRTYEQYF.

The gene calls are TRBV18 and TRBJ2-1; unclear D gene. The germline V and J ends were trimmed by 3 bases and 0 bases, with 9 bases remaining between them. This CDR3 region has 15 residues. Germline V gives CDR1 KGHSH, CDR2 LQKENI. The CDR3 protein is CASSPIGDSYNEQFF. The CDR3 DNA sequence: TGTGCCAGCTCACCGATCGGAGACTCCTACAATGAGCAGTTCTTC.

The chain couples TRBV30 to TRBJ1-6; 7 bases are a match to TRBD1. CDR1 GTSNPN and CDR2 SVGIG come from the germline V gene (reference sequence). V was pared by 5 bases and J by 8 bases, with 0 bases of the junction left unmatched. This CDR3 is 11 amino acids long. CDR3 DNA: TGTGCCTGGGACAGGGATTCACCCCTCCACTTT. It translates to CAWDRDSPLHF.

V usage is TRBV20-1 and J usage is TRBJ1-2, with D unclear. In germline, CDR1 is DFQATT, CDR2 SNEGSKA (reference sequence). The CDR3 covers 10 residues. V was trimmed by 5 bases and J by 8 bases, leaving 9 bases between them. The CDR3 DNA reads as TGCAGTGCTTGGGAGGGCGGCTACACCTTC. Residues: CSAWEGGYTF.

This chain uses TRBV11-2 with TRBJ1-2; D is ambiguous. The CDR3 has 11 residues. Trimming removed 3 bases at V and 8 bases at J, with 7 bases between. Germline V gene sequence: CDR1 SGHAT, CDR2 FQNNGV. The CDR3 here is CASSLGRGYTF. The CDR3 coding sequence is TGTGCCAGCAGCTTGGGGAGGGGCTACACCTTC. The variable domain in full, completed from reference TRBV11-2 and TRBJ1-2, reads EAGVAQSPRYKIIEKRQSVAFWCNPISGHATLYWYQQILGQGPKLLIQFQNNGVVDDSQLPKDRFSAERLKGVDSTLKIQPAKLEDSAVYLCASSLGRGYTFGSGTRLTVV.

This clone was seen a handful of times. The genes are TRBV10-2 and TRBJ2-2; D gene ambiguous. The CDR3 has 16 residues. The germline V gene has CDR1 WSHSY and CDR2 SAAADI. Trimming left V 6 bases short and J 0 bases short, with 14 bases between. The CDR3 DNA sequence: TGCGCCAGCAGCATCCCCCAGGCCACGAACACCGGGGAGCTGTTTTTT. Its translation is CASSIPQATNTGELFF.

The chain recombines TRBV6-6 with TRBJ1-2; 10 positions match TRBD1. This CDR3 contains 16 residues. The germline gives CDR1 MNHNY, CDR2 SVGAGI (reference sequence). The trim removed 2 bases at V and 6 bases at J, leaving 9 bases unmatched. The CDR3 sequence: CASSYLLGQGLDGYTF. The CDR3 region has the DNA TGTGCCAGCAGTTACCTTTTGGGACAGGGGCTGGATGGCTACACCTTC.

This clone is a singleton in its sample. This sequence joins TRBV29-1 and TRBJ1-1, with TRBD1 matching over 8 bases. Trimming took 5 bases from V and 2 from J; bases not matched to a gene: 7. CDR3 size: 14 residues. Germline V lookup: CDR1 SQVTM, CDR2 ANQGSEA. CDR3 region: CSVFRQGYNTEAFF. The CDR3 DNA follows: TGCAGCGTTTTCCGACAGGGGTATAACACTGAAGCTTTCTTT.

This clone was seen a handful of times. V gene TRBV28 combines with J gene TRBJ2-7; 9 bases are shared with TRBD1. J gave up 5 bases and V 6 bases, and 5 bases lay outside the gene matches. Germline lookup yields CDR1 MDHEN and CDR2 SYDVKM. This CDR3 comprises 13 residues. The DNA of the CDR3 is TGTGCCAGCAGGGGGACAGGGATCAACGAGCAGTACTTC. It yields the protein CASRGTGINEQYF.

The V gene is TRBV6-1, the J gene TRBJ2-1; 7 nucleotides align to TRBD2. CDR3 length: 14 amino acids. The junction had 5 bases not matched to a gene; V was cut back by 2 bases and J by 7 bases. CDR1 and CDR2 (germline): MNHNS, SASEGT. CDR3: CASSERAGVNEQFF. In DNA, the CDR3 is TGTGCCAGCAGTGAAAGGGCGGGGGTGAATGAGCAGTTCTTC.

The chain carries TRBV15 and TRBJ2-2, with TRBD2 matching over 11 bases. Trimming cost V 6 bases and J 5 bases; bases outside gene matches: 2. The germline CDR1 and CDR2 sequences are LNHNV and YYDKDF (reference sequence). The CDR3 is 14 residues long. This CDR3 reads CATSSGGATGELFF. In DNA, the CDR3 is TGTGCCACCAGTAGCGGGGGGGCTACCGGGGAGCTGTTTTTT.

The V gene is TRBV2, the J gene TRBJ1-2, with a weak D call TRBD1 (5 bases). The CDR3 covers 14 residues. Trimming left V 4 bases short and J 3 bases short, with 12 bases between. Germline CDR1 SNHLY, CDR2 FYNNEI. The CDR3 here is CASSARRGDYGYTF. CDR3 nucleotide sequence: TGTGCCAGCAGTGCGCGGAGGGGCGACTATGGCTACACCTTC.

This clone was counted a few times. The CDR3 nucleotides are TGTGCCTGGAGCACAGGCCTCTTCCAACGGCCCCAGCATTTT. Its protein product is CAWSTGLFQRPQHF. V usage is TRBV30 and J usage is TRBJ1-5, with a weak D call TRBD1 (5 bases). This CDR3 region has 14 residues. With 3 bases removed from V and 9 bases from J, the gap between germline ends came to 18 bases. In germline, CDR1 is GTSNPN, CDR2 SVGIG (reference sequence). The full variable domain, its missing parts supplied by reference TRBV30 and TRBJ1-5, is SQTIHQWPATLVQPVGSPLSLECTVEGTSNPNLYWYRQAAGRGLQLLFYSVGIGQISSEVPQNLSASRPQDRQFILSSKKLLLSDSGFYLCAWSTGLFQRPQHFGDGTRLSIL.